This T cell receptor beta chain emerged from a study of naive and memory T cell subsets. Overall study findings and caveats: RNA-based TCR counts may shift with T cell activation and differentiation. Over 85% of naive TCR sequences appeared only once, unlike memory subsets.

Both TRBC1 and TRBC2 were covered by a beta constant-region primer of two equimolar oligonucleotides. A 12-nucleotide UMI and the SP2 primer were added to the cDNA 3' end by oligonucleotide ligation. Four rounds of PCR amplified the ligated cDNA using nested alpha and beta constant-region primers plus SP2. MiXCR, applied by TCRdb to the UMI-ligation and nested PCR reads, yields one record per CDR3 protein. This sample has about 85,000 distinct CDR3 sequences, with less than 15% found just once. This CDR3 contains 17 residues. With V trimmed by 2 bases and J by 2 bases, 8 bases remained unmatched. Germline CDR1 reads KGHSH; CDR2 reads LQKENI. As for this clonotype: Its antigen remains unidentified.

The chain joins TRBV18 to TRBJ1-5; 8 positions agree with TRBD1. The receptor was derived from a human donor in good health. Sequences were obtained from central memory CD4+ T cells from blood. CDR3 DNA: TGTGCCAGCTCACCAATGGCACCGGGACAGGGCAATCAGCCCCAGCATTTT. Its protein is CASSPMAPGQGNQPQHF.